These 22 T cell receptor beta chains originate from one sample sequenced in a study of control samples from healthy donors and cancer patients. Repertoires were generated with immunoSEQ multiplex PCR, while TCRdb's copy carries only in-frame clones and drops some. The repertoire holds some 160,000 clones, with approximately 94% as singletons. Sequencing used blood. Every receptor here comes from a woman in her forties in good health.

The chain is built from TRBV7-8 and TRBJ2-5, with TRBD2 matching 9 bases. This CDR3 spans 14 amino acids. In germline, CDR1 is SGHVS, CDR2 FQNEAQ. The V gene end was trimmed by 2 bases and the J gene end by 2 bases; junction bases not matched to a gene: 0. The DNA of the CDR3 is TGTGCCAGCAGCTTACTAGCGGGACAAGAGACCCAGTACTTC. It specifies CASSLLAGQETQYF.

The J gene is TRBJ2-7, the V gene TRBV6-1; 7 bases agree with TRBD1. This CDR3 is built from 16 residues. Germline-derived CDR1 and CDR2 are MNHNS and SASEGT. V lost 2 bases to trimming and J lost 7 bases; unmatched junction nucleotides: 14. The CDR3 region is CASSEFRDRAVGEQYF. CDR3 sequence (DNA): TGTGCCAGCAGTGAATTTAGAGACAGGGCTGTAGGGGAGCAGTACTTC.

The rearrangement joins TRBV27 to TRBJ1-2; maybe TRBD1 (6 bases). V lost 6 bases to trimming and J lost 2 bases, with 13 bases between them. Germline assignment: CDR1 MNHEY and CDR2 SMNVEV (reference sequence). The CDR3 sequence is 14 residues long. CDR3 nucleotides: TGTGCCAGCAGCTTACAGGGCCGAAACTATGGCTACACCTTC. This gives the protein CASSLQGRNYGYTF.

The CDR3 nucleotides read TGTGCCAGCAGCCCCTCCCCGAATGCGGGTGAAAAACTGTTTTTT. Translated, it gives CASSPSPNAGEKLFF. The chain uses TRBV7-7 and TRBJ1-4, with D unclear. The CDR3 totals 15 residues. CDR1 is SSHAT and CDR2 is FNYEAQ in the germline V gene (reference sequence). V lost 5 bases and J lost 7, with 17 bases in between.

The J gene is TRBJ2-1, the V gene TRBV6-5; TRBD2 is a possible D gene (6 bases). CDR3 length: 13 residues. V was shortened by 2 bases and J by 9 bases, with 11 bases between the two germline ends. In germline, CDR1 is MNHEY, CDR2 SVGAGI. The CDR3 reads CASSYPGRGEQFF. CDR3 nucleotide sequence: TGTGCCAGCAGTTACCCAGGGCGGGGTGAGCAGTTCTTC.

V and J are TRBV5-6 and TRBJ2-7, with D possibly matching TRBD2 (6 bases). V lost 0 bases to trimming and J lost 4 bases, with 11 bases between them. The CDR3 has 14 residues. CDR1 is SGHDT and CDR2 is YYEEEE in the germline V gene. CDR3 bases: TGTGCCAGCAGCTTGGGCGGGAATACTTACGAGCAGTACTTC. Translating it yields CASSLGGNTYEQYF.

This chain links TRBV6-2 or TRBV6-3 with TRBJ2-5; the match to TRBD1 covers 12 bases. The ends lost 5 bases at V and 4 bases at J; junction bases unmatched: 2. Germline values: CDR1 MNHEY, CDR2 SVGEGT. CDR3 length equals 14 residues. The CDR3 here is CASSRDRGLETQYF. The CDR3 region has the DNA TGTGCCAGCAGTCGGGACAGGGGGCTAGAGACCCAGTACTTC.

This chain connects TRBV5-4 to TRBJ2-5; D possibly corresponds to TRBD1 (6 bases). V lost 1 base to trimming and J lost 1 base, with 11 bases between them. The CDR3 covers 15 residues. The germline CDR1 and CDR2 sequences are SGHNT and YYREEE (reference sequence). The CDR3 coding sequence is TGTGCCAGCAGCTTGTTACAGGGAATCCAAGAGACCCAGTACTTC. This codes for CASSLLQGIQETQYF.

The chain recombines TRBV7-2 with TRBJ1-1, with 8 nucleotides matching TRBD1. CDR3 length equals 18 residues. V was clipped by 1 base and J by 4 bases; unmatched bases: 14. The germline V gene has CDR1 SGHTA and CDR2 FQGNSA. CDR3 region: CASSLGGQAPGGATEAFF. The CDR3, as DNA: TGTGCCAGCAGCTTAGGGGGACAGGCCCCGGGAGGGGCCACTGAAGCTTTCTTT.

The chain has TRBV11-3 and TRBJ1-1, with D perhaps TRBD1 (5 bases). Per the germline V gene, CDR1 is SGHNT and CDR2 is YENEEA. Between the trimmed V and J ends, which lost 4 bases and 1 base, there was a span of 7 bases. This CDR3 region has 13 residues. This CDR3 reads CASSSTANTEAFF. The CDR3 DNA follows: TGTGCCAGCAGCTCGACAGCGAACACTGAAGCTTTCTTT. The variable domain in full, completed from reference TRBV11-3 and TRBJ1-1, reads EAGVVQSPRYKIIEKKQPVAFWCNPISGHNTLYWYLQNLGQGPELLIRYENEEAVDDSQLPKDRFSAERLKGVDSTLKIQPAELGDSAVYLCASSSTANTEAFFGQGTRLTVV.

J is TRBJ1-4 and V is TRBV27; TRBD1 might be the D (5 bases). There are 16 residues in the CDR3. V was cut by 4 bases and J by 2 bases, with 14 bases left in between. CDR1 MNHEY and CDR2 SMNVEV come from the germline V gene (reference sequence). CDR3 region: CASSSPAGGTNEKLFF. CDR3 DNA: TGTGCCAGCAGTTCCCCTGCTGGGGGGACTAATGAAAAACTGTTTTTT. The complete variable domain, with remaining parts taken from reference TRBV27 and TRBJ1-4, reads EAQVTQNPRYLITVTGKKLTVTCSQNMNHEYMSWYRQDPGLGLRQIYYSMNVEVTDKGDVPEGYKVSRKEKRNFPLILESPSPNQTSLYFCASSSPAGGTNEKLFFGSGTQLSVL.

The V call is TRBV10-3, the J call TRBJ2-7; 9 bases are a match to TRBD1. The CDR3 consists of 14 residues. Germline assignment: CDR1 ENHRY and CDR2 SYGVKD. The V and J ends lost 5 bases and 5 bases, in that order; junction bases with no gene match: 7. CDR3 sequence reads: CAISFLGQGNEQYF. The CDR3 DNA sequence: TGTGCCATCAGTTTTTTAGGACAGGGGAACGAGCAGTACTTC.

The CDR3 region has the DNA TGTGCCAGCAGCTTAGATAGCGGGGGCTACTACGAGCAGTACTTC. Encoded protein: CASSLDSGGYYEQYF. The gene calls are TRBV7-9 and TRBJ2-7; 9 positions agree with TRBD2. Trimming cost V 1 base and J 3 bases; bases outside gene matches: 4. The CDR3 totals 15 residues. Germline V lookup: CDR1 SEHNR, CDR2 FQNEAQ (reference sequence).

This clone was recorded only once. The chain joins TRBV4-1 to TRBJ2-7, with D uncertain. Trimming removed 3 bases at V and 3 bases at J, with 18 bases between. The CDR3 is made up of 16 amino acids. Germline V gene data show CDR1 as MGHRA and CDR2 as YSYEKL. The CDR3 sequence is CASSQTGQTAFYEQYF. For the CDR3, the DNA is TGCGCCAGCAGCCAGACCGGGCAGACTGCCTTCTACGAGCAGTACTTC.

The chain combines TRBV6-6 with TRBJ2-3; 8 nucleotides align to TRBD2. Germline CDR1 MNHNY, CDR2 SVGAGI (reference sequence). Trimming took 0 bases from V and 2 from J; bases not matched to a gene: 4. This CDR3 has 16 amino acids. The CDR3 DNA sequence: TGTGCCAGCAGTTACTCCGGGGGGGCCCCCACAGATACGCAGTATTTT. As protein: CASSYSGGAPTDTQYF.

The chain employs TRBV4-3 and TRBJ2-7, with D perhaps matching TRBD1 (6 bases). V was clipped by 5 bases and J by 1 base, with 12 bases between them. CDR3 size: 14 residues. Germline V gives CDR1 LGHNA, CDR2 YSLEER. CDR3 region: CASSKSTGSYEQYF. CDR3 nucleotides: TGCGCCAGCAGCAAATCGACAGGTTCCTACGAGCAGTACTTC.

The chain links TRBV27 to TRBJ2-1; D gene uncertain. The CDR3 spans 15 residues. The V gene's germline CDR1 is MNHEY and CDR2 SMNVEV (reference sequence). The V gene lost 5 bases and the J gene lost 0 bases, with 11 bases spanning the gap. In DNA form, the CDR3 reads TGTGCCAGCAGTCCGAGCGCAAGCTCCTACAATGAGCAGTTCTTC. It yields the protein CASSPSASSYNEQFF.

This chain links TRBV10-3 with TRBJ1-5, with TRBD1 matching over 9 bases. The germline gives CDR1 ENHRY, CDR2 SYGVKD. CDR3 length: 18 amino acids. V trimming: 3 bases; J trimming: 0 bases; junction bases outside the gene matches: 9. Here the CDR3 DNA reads TGTGCCATCAGTGATTCGGACAGGGGAACTTATAGCAATCAGCCCCAGCATTTT. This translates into CAISDSDRGTYSNQPQHF.

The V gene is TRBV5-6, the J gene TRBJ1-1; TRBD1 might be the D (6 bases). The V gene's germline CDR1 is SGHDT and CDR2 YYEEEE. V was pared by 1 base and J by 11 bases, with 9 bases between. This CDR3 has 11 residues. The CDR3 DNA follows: TGTGCCAGCAGCTTGACAGGGACGGCTTTCTTT. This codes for CASSLTGTAFF.

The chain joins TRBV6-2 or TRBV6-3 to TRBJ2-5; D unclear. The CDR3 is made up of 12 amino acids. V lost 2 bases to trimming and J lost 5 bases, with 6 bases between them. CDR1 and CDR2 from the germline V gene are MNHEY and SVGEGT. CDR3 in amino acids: CASSYRVETQYF. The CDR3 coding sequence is TGTGCCAGCAGTTACCGGGTTGAGACCCAGTACTTC.

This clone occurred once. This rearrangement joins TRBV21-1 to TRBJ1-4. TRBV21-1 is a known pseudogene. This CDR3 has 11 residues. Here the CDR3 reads CASSPQEKLFF. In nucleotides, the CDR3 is TGTGCCAGCAGCCCTCAAGAAAAACTGTTTTTT.

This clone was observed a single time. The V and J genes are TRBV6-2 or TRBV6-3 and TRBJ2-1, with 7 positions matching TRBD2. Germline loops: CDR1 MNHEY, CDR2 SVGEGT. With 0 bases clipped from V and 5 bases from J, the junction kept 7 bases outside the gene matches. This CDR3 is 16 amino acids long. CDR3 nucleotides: TGTGCCAGCAGTTACTCAGCGGGGCCCCCCCACAATGAGCAGTTCTTC. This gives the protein CASSYSAGPPHNEQFF.